The sequence of this TCR beta chain was determined in a study of T cell clonotyping in hematopoietic cell transplantation. Remarks on this clone: Its antigen is unidentified.

CDR3 length: 15 amino acids. V was shortened by 1 base and J by 7 bases, with 13 bases between the two germline ends. Germline lookup yields CDR1 SEHNR and CDR2 FQNEAQ (reference sequence). The data were produced by immunoSEQ multiplex PCR, yet TCRdb's version contains in-frame clones alone and is incomplete. Of about 14,000 clones in the sample, around 97% are singletons; the top ten hold about 4.4%. Regarding the study as a whole: After transplant, recipient diversity fell while pathologically expanded clonotypes grew through day 180.

The rearrangement links TRBV7-9 to TRBJ1-4, with D unclear. The source is a female patient aged 50-59 years who had an allogeneic stem cell transplant from an unrelated donor, so T cells may come from the graft donor. Some clones in this sample may be carry-over from other donors' samples. The source was peripheral blood mononuclear cells, collected 30 days after allogeneic stem cell transplant. Here the CDR3 DNA reads TGTGCCAGCAGCTTAGTTGAATTCGAGGGTGAAAAACTGTTTTTT. Translated, it gives CASSLVEFEGEKLFF.